This TCR beta chain was profiled in a study of T cells in Graves' hyperthyroidism and ophthalmopathy. This clonotype was detected many times. Hyperthyroidism of Graves' type that showed no ophthalmopathy progression within 18 months was stable. Uncontrolled infection, other autoimmune disease, pregnancy or lactation excluded patients. Isolation of PBMCs was performed on around 10 ml fresh peripheral blood. The CDR3 contains 14 residues. CDR1 is SGHTA, CDR2 FQGNSA, per germline. After removal of 4 bases from V and 1 base from J, the junction contained 3 bases not matched to a gene. The source material, RNA transcripts, was used to amplify TCR beta CDR3 regions. HTBI primers were employed in a first-round RT-PCR of the TCR CDR3. TCRdb reanalysed the multiplex PCR reads using MiXCR and keeps one entry per CDR3 protein. Altogether hundreds of thousands of distinct CDR3 sequences are present, more than 30% being singletons, with the ten largest covering 7% to 10%.

The sample taken for sequencing was blood. The clonotype originates from a man younger than 35 with Graves' hyperthyroidism. This chain links TRBV7-2 with TRBJ2-7; 8 nucleotides align to TRBD2. The CDR3 spells CASSSLAVSYEQYF. CDR3 DNA sequence: TGTGCCAGCAGCTCACTAGCGGTGTCCTACGAGCAGTACTTC.